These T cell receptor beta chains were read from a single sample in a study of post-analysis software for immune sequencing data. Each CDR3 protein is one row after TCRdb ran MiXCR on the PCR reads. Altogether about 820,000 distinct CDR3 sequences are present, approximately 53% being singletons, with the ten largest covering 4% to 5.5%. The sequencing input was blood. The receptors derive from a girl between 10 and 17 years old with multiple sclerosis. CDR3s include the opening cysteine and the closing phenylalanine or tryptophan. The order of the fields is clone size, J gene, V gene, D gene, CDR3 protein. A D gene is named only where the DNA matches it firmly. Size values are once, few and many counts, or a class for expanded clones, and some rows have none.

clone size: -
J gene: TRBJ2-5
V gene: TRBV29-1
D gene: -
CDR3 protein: CSVGGRTLLETQYF

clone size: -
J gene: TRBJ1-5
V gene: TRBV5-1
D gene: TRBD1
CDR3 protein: CASSLTGAHQPQHF

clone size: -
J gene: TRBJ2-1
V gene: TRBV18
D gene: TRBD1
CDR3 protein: CASFSQGRSSYNEQFF

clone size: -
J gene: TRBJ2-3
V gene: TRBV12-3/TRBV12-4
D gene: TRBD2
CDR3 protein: CASSFFGRTHSADTQYF

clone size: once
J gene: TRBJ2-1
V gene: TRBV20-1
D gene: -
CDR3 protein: CSADPAAVSYNEQFF

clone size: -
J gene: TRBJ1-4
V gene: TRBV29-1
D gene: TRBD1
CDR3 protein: CSVQPGTGNLFF

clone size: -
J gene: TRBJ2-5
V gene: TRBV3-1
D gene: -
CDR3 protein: CASRSYRDPEETQYF

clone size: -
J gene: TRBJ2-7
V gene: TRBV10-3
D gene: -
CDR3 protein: CATDRGTPGDYEQYF

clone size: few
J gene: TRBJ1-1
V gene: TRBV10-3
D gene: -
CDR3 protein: CAISESRTEAFF

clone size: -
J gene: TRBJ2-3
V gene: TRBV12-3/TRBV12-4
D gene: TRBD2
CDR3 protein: CAIAGGESTDTQYF

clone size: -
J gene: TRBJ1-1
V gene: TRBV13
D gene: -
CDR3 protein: CASSNLQGSNTEAFF

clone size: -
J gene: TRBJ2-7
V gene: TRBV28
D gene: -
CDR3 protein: CASSRLERTHSYEQYF

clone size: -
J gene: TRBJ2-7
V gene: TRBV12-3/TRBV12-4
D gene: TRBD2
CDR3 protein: CASSPGTSQEQYF

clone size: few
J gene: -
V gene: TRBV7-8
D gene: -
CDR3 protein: CASSLEGNGQETQYF

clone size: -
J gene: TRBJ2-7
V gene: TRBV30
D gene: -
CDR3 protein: CAWSDLSYEQYF

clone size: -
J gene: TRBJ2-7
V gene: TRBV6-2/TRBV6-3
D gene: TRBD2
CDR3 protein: CASSDLSGRALREQYF

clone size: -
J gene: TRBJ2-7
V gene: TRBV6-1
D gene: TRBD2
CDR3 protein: CASTPGSGTYEQYF

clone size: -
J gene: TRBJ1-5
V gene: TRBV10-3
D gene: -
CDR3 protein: CAISESWTDGGNQPQHF